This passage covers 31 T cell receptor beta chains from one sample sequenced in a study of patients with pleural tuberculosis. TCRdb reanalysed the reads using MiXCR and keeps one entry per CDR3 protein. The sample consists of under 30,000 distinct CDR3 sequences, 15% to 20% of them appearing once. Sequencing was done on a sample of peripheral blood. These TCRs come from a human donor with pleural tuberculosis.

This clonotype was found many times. CDR3 sequence: CATSPTGAYGYTF. The CDR3 region has the DNA TGTGCCACCAGTCCCACAGGGGCCTATGGCTACACCTTC. This chain joins TRBV15 and TRBJ1-2; 7 bases agree with TRBD1. Germline CDR1 reads LNHNV; CDR2 reads YYDKDF (reference sequence). This CDR3 region has 13 residues. V lost 6 bases, J lost 4 bases, and 5 bases stayed unmatched.

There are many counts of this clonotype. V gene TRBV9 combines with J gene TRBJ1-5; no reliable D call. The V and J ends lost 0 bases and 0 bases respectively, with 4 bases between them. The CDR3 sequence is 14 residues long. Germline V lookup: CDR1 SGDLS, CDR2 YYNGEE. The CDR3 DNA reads TGTGCCAGCAGCGTAGGCGGTAGCAATCAGCCCCAGCATTTT. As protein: CASSVGGSNQPQHF.

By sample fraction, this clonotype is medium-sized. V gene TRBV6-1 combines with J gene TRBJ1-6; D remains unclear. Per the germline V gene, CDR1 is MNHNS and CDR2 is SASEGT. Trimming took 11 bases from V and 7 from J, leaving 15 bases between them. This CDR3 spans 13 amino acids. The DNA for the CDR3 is TGTGCCGCGAGAGCCAGCTCAAATTCACCCCTCCACTTT. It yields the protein CAARASSNSPLHF.

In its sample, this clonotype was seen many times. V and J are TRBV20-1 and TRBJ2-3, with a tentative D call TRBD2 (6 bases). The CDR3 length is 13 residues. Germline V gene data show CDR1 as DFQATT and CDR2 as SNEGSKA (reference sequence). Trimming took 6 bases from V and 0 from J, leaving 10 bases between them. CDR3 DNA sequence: TGCAGTGCAGGAGGGTCTAGCACAGATACGCAGTATTTT. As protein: CSAGGSSTDTQYF.

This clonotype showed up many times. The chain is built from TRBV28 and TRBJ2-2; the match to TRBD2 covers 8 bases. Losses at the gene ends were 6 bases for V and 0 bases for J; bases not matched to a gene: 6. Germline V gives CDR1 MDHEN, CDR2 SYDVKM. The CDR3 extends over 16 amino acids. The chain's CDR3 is CASRTRSGTNTGELFF. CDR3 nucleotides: TGTGCCAGCAGAACACGTAGCGGGACGAACACCGGGGAGCTGTTTTTT.

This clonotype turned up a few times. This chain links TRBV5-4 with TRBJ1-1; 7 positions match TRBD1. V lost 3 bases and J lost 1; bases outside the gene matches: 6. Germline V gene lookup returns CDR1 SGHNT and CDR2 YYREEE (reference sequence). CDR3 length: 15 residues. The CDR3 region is CASSSQGVGNTEAFF. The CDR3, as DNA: TGTGCCAGCAGCTCGCAGGGGGTGGGGAACACTGAAGCTTTCTTT.

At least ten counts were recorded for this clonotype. The CDR3 DNA reads TGTGCCAGCAGCTTTGGAAACACTGAAGCTTTCTTT. It yields the protein CASSFGNTEAFF. The V and J genes are TRBV5-4 and TRBJ1-1; D gene unclear. CDR1 and CDR2 (germline): SGHNT, YYREEE (reference sequence). This CDR3 has 12 amino acids. Between the trimmed V and J ends, which lost 2 bases and 2 bases, there was a span of 4 bases. The full variable domain, completed using reference TRBV5-4 and TRBJ1-1, is ETGVTQSPTHLIKTRGQQVTLRCSSQSGHNTVSWYQQALGQGPQFIFQYYREEENGRGNFPPRFSGLQFPNYSSELNVNALELDDSALYLCASSFGNTEAFFGQGTRLTVV.

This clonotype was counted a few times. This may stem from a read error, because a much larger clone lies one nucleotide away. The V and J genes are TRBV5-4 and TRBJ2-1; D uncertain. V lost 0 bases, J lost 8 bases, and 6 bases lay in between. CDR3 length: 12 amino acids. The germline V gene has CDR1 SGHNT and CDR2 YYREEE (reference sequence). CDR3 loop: CASSLGWDEQFF. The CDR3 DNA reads TGTGCCAGCAGCTTGGGCTGGGATGAGCAGTTCTTC.

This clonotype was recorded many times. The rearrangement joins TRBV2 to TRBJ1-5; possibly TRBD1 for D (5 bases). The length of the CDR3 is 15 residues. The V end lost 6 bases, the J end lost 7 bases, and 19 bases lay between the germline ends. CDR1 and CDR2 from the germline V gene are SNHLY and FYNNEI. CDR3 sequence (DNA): TGTGCCAGCAGCGGGGACGGAACCGGGCGGCAGCCCCAGCATTTT. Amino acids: CASSGDGTGRQPQHF.

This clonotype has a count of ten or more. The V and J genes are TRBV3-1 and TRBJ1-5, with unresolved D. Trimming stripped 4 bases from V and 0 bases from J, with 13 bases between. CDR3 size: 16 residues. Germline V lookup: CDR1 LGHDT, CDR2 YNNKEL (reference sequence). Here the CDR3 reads CASSPVGGISNQPQHF. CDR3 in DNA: TGTGCCAGCAGCCCCGTAGGAGGGATTAGCAATCAGCCCCAGCATTTT.

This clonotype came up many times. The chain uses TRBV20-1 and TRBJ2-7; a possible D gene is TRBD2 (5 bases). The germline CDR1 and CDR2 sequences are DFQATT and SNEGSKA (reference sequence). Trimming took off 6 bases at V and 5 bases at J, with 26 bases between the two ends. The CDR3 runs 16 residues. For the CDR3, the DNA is TGCAGTGCGGGCGGCGAGGGCGGTCAAAAAAATCACGAGCAGTACTTC. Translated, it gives CSAGGEGGQKNHEQYF.

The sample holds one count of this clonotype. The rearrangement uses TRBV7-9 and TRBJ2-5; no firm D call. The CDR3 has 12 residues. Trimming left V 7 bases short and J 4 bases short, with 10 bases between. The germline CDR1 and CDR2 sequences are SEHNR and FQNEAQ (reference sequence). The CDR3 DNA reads TGTGCCAGCACAAAACTCACAGAGACCCAGTACTTC. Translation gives CASTKLTETQYF. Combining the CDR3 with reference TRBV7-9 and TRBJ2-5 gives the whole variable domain DTGVSQNPRHKITKRGQNVTFRCDPISEHNRLYWYRQTLGQGPEFLTYFQNEAQLEKSRLLSDRFSAERPKGSFSTLEIQRTEQGDSAMYLCASTKLTETQYFGPGTRLLVL.

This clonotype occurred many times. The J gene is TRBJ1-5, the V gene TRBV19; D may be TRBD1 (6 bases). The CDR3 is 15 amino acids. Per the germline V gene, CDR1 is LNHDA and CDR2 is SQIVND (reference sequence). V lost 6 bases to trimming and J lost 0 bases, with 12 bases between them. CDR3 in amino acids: CASRVGQISNQPQHF. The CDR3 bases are TGTGCCAGTAGGGTCGGACAGATTAGCAATCAGCCCCAGCATTTT.

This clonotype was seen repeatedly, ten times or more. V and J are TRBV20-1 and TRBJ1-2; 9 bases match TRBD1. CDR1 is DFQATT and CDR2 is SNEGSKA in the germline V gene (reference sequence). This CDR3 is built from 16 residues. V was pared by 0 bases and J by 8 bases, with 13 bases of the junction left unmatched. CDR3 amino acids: CSARDRDRDHSGGYTF. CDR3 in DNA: TGCAGTGCTAGAGATCGGGACAGGGACCACTCGGGAGGCTACACCTTC.

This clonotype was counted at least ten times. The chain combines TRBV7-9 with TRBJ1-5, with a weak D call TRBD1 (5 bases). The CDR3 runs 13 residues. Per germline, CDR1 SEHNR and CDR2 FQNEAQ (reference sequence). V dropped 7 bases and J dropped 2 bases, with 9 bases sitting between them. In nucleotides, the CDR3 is TGTGCCAGCAAGGGAGGGGGCAATCAGCCCCAGCATTTT. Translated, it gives CASKGGGNQPQHF.

CDR3: CASRLTSPKTLQYF. The DNA of the CDR3 is TGTGCCAGCAGGCTGACTAGCCCCAAGACACTTCAGTACTTC. The gene calls are TRBV2 and TRBJ2-4, with TRBD2 identical over 7 bases. CDR1 is SNHLY and CDR2 is FYNNEI in the germline V gene. The CDR3 spans 14 residues. V shed 6 bases, J shed 11 bases, and the junction held 13 bases outside the gene matches.

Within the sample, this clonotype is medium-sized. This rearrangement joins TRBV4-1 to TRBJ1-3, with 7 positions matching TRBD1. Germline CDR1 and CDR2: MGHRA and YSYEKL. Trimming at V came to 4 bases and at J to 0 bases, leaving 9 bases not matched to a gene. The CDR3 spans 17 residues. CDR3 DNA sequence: TGCGCCAGCAGCCCATGGGACAGATACTTCTCTGGAAACACCATATATTTT. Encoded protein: CASSPWDRYFSGNTIYF.

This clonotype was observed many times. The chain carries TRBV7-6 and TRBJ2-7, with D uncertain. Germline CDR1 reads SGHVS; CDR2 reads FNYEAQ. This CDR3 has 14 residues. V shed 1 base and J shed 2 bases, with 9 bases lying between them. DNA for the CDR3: TGTGCCAGCAGCTTAGGCGGACGGCCCTACGAGCAGTACTTC. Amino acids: CASSLGGRPYEQYF.

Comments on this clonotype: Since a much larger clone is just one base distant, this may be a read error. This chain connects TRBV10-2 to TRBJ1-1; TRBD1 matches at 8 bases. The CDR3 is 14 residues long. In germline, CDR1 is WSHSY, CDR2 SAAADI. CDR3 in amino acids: CATPSQGADTEAFF. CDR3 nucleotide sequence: TGTGCCACCCCATCCCAGGGGGCGGACACTGAAGCTTTCTTT.

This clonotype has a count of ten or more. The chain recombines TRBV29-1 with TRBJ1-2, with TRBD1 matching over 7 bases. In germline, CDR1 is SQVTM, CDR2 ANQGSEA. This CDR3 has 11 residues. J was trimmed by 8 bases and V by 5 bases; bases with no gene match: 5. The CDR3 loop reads CSVYNRGGYTF. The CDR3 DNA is TGCAGCGTTTATAACAGGGGAGGCTACACCTTC.

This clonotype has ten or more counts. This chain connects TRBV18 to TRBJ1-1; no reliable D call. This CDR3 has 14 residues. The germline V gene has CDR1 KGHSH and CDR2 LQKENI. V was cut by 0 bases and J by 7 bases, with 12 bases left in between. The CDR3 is CASSPPERRLEAFF. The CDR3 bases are TGTGCCAGCTCACCACCCGAACGGAGACTTGAAGCTTTCTTT.

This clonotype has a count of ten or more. The chain's CDR3 is CASSHTSGRAHEQFF. DNA for the CDR3: TGTGCCAGCAGTCATACTAGCGGGAGAGCCCATGAGCAGTTCTTC. The V and J genes are TRBV27 and TRBJ2-1, with 11 bases lining up with TRBD2. With V trimmed by 5 bases and J by 8 bases, 8 bases remained unmatched. This CDR3 contains 15 residues. Germline-derived CDR1 and CDR2 are MNHEY and SMNVEV (reference sequence).

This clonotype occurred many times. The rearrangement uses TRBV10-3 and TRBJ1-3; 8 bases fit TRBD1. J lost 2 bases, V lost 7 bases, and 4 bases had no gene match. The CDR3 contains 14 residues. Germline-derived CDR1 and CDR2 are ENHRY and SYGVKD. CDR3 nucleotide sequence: TGTGCCATCACCCTGGACAGGGCTGGAAACACCATATATTTT. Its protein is CAITLDRAGNTIYF.

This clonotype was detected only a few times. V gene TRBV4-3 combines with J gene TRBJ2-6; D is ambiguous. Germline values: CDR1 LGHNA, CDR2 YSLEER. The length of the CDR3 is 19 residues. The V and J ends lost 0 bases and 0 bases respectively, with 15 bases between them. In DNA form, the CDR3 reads TGCGCCAGCAGCCAAGATTCCGTCTACCTTAGCTCTGGGGCCAACGTCCTGACTTTC. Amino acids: CASSQDSVYLSSGANVLTF.

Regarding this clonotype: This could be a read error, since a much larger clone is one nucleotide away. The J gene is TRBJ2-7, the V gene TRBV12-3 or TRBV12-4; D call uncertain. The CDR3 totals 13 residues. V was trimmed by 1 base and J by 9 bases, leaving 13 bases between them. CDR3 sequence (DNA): TGTGCCAGCAGTTTAGGTCGTGAGCGCGGGCAGTACTTC. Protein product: CASSLGRERGQYF.

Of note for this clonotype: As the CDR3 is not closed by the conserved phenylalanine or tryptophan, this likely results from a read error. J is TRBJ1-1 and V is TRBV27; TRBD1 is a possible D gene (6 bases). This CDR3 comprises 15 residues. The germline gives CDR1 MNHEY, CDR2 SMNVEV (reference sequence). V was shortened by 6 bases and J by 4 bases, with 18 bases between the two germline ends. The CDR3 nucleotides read TGTGCCAGCAGCCGACCCAGGAGGGGGGGCACTGAAGCTTTCCCT. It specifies CASSRPRRGGTEAFP.

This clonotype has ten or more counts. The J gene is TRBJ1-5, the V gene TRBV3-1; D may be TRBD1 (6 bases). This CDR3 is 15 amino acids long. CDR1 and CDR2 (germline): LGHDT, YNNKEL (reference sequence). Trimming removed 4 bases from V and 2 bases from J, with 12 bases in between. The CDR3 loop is CASSPTGKGNQPQHF. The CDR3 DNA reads TGTGCCAGCAGCCCGACAGGTAAAGGCAATCAGCCCCAGCATTTT.

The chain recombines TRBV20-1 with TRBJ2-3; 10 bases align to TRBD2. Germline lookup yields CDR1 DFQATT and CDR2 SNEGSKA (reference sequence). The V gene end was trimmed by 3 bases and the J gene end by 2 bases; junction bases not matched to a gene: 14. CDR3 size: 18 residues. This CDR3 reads CSASALLGLAETTDTQYF. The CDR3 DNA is TGCAGTGCTAGCGCCCTCCTAGGACTAGCGGAGACCACAGATACGCAGTATTTT.

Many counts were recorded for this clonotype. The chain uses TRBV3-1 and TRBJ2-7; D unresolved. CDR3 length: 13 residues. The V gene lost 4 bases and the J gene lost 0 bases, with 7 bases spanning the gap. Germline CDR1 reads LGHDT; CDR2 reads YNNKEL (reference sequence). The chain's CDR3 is CASSLSDSYEQYF. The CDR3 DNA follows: TGTGCCAGCAGCCTGAGCGACTCCTACGAGCAGTACTTC.

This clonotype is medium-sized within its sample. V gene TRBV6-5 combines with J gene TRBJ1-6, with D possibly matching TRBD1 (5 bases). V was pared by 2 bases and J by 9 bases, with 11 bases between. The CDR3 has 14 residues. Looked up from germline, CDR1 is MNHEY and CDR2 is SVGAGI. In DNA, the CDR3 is TGTGCCAGCAGTTACGGGGTGGGGGGTTCACCCCTCCACTTT. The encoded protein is CASSYGVGGSPLHF.

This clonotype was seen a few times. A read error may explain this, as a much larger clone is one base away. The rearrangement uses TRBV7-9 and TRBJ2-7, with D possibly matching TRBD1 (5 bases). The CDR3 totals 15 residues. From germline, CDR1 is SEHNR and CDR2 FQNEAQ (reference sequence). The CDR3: CAISSRGQGTYEQYF. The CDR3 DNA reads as TGTGCCATCAGCTCCCGCGGACAAGGGACCTACGAGCAGTACTTC.